Listed here are 13 T cell receptor beta chains from one sample, sequenced in a study of cytotoxic CD8 clonotypes in ibrutinib-treated CLL. Using immunoSEQ multiplex PCR, the repertoire was profiled, and TCRdb retains in-frame clones only, with some absent. Here the sample spans approximately 15,000 clones, about 81% being singletons. The specimen comprised PBMCs, sampled before ibrutinib treatment. These receptors came from a human donor with chronic lymphocytic leukemia.

The chain joins TRBV6-5 to TRBJ1-1; the D is unclear. This CDR3 spans 13 amino acids. Germline lookup yields CDR1 MNHEY and CDR2 SVGAGI. V shed 2 bases and J shed 0 bases, with 4 bases lying between them. The CDR3 coding sequence is TGTGCCAGCAGTTACAGACTGAACACTGAAGCTTTCTTT. Translation: CASSYRLNTEAFF.

Here the CDR3 reads CASSSGRNTGELFF. The CDR3 DNA reads TGTGCCAGTAGTAGCGGGAGGAACACCGGGGAGCTGTTTTTT. This chain links TRBV19 with TRBJ2-2, with TRBD2 matching 7 bases. The CDR3 length is 14 residues. Trimming removed 4 bases from V and 1 base from J; junction bases left unmatched: 0. The germline V gene has CDR1 LNHDA and CDR2 SQIVND (reference sequence).

The chain is built from TRBV30 and TRBJ1-5; D might be TRBD1 (6 bases). In germline, CDR1 is GTSNPN, CDR2 SVGIG (reference sequence). The CDR3 sequence is 14 residues long. The germline V and J ends were trimmed by 0 bases and 5 bases, with 11 bases remaining between them. The CDR3 is CAWSVGTKDQPQHF. The CDR3, as DNA: TGTGCCTGGAGTGTGGGGACAAAGGATCAGCCCCAGCATTTT.

The rearrangement joins TRBV11-2 to TRBJ2-5; no definite D call. Deletions cut 1 base from V and 1 base from J, with 10 bases between. Germline V lookup: CDR1 SGHAT, CDR2 FQNNGV. There are 15 residues in the CDR3. This CDR3 reads CASSLGAKSQETQYF. In nucleotides, the CDR3 is TGTGCCAGCAGCTTAGGCGCAAAATCCCAAGAGACCCAGTACTTC.

The V and J genes are TRBV6-5 and TRBJ1-5; D is ambiguous. Trimming shortened V by 4 bases and J by 0 bases, and 4 bases separated the two germline ends. The CDR3 extends over 13 amino acids. CDR1 and CDR2 (germline): MNHEY, SVGAGI. The CDR3 DNA is TGTGCCAGCAGTTGGGATAGCAATCAGCCCCAGCATTTT. The encoded protein is CASSWDSNQPQHF.

The CDR3 coding sequence is TGTGCCAGCAGCTTACCGGAGAATCCTACCTACAATGAGCAGTTCTTC. Translated, it gives CASSLPENPTYNEQFF. The rearrangement joins TRBV5-5 to TRBJ2-1; D call uncertain. The CDR3 runs to 16 residues. The germline gives CDR1 SGHKS, CDR2 YYEKEE (reference sequence). V was shortened by 2 bases and J by 2 bases, with 14 bases between the two germline ends.

V usage is TRBV7-9 and J usage is TRBJ2-3; no clear D. Germline assignment: CDR1 SEHNR and CDR2 FQNEAQ (reference sequence). The CDR3 is 11 residues long. Between the trimmed V and J ends, which lost 5 bases and 6 bases, there was a span of 6 bases. As DNA, the CDR3 is TGTGCCAGCAGCCGGTGGGATACGCAGTATTTT. The encoded protein is CASSRWDTQYF.

The CDR3 region has the DNA TGTGCCAGCAGTGAAAGGGGTCGAGAGACCCAGTACTTC. Protein product: CASSERGRETQYF. V and J are TRBV25-1 and TRBJ2-5; maybe TRBD1 (5 bases). V was trimmed by 2 bases and J by 4 bases, leaving 8 bases between them. The CDR3 totals 13 residues. Germline V gene lookup returns CDR1 MGHDK and CDR2 SYGVNS.

This clone was counted only a few times. This chain connects TRBV5-1 to TRBJ1-1, with no clear D. This CDR3 region has 13 residues. Between the trimmed V and J ends, which lost 1 base and 1 base, there was a span of 5 bases. Per the germline V gene, CDR1 is SGHRS and CDR2 is YFSETQ. The CDR3: CASSLTGNTEAFF. For the CDR3, the DNA is TGCGCCAGCAGCTTGACGGGGAACACTGAAGCTTTCTTT.

The gene calls are TRBV7-2 and TRBJ2-2, with 10 positions matching TRBD1. In germline, CDR1 is SGHTA, CDR2 FQGNSA. This CDR3 comprises 16 residues. Germline trimming cut 5 bases from V and 4 bases from J; bases unmatched to any gene: 7. Here the CDR3 reads CASSPPTGGGTGELFF. CDR3 in DNA: TGTGCCAGCAGCCCTCCGACAGGGGGCGGCACCGGGGAGCTGTTTTTT.

The chain has TRBV28 and TRBJ1-2; 11 bases line up with TRBD1. CDR1 MDHEN and CDR2 SYDVKM come from the germline V gene. The CDR3 loop spans 15 amino acids. The V gene end was trimmed by 4 bases and the J gene end by 4 bases; junction bases not matched to a gene: 5. The CDR3 sequence: CASSSGTGGSYGYTF. The CDR3 nucleotides read TGTGCCAGCAGTTCGGGGACAGGGGGATCCTATGGCTACACCTTC.

The genes are TRBV5-6 and TRBJ1-5; 9 bases map to TRBD1. Unmatched junction bases numbered 14, after V lost 4 bases and J lost 6 bases. Per germline, CDR1 SGHDT and CDR2 YYEEEE. There are 17 residues in the CDR3. This chain's CDR3 is CASSRRGTGSFSQPQHF. CDR3 DNA: TGTGCCAGCAGCCGACGAGGGACAGGGTCATTTAGTCAGCCCCAGCATTTT.

The chain has TRBV29-1 and TRBJ2-3, with 8 bases fitting TRBD1. V shed 6 bases, J shed 4 bases, and the junction held 9 bases outside the gene matches. CDR1 is SQVTM, CDR2 ANQGSEA, per germline. The CDR3 contains 14 residues. The CDR3 spells CSVHGQGRADTQYF. The CDR3, as DNA: TGCAGCGTCCACGGACAGGGAAGGGCAGATACGCAGTATTTT.